The 21 T cell receptor beta chains presented below share a single source sample, sequenced in a study of cytomegalovirus exposure and HLA in healthy donors. Primers included in the PCR were 60 Vbeta and 13 Jbeta primers. The data were produced by immunoSEQ multiplex PCR, yet TCRdb's version contains in-frame clones alone and is incomplete. There are around 150,000 clones in the sample; 75% to 85% occur only once, and around 11% lies in the top ten. Sequences were obtained from PBMCs. These receptors all stem from a man in his fifties or sixties in good health and CMV-seropositive.

The rearrangement links TRBV29-1 to TRBJ2-1; 7 bases fit TRBD1. Germline trimming cut 4 bases from V and 3 bases from J; bases unmatched to any gene: 9. CDR1 is SQVTM, CDR2 ANQGSEA, per germline. This CDR3 has 15 residues. CDR3 sequence: CSVVGTAPNYNEQFF. The DNA of the CDR3 is TGCAGCGTTGTGGGGACAGCTCCTAACTACAATGAGCAGTTCTTC.

This chain connects TRBV6-5 to TRBJ2-7, with D possibly matching TRBD2 (5 bases). The V gene lost 5 bases and the J gene lost 5 bases, with 16 bases spanning the gap. Germline V CDR1 and CDR2: MNHEY, SVGAGI. The CDR3 totals 14 residues. Here the CDR3 DNA reads TGTGCCAGCAGTCGATCACTAGATTATGACGAGCAGTACTTC. As protein: CASSRSLDYDEQYF.

This clone was counted a few times. The gene calls are TRBV11-3 and TRBJ2-1, with 7 bases matching TRBD2. The CDR3 runs 14 residues. Germline values: CDR1 SGHNT, CDR2 YENEEA. Trimming cost V 0 bases and J 7 bases; bases outside gene matches: 3. The CDR3: CASSLEGGSNEQFF. CDR3 coding DNA: TGTGCCAGCAGCTTAGAGGGCGGGAGTAATGAGCAGTTCTTC.

The V and J genes are TRBV6-5 and TRBJ1-2; D ambiguous. This CDR3 is built from 13 residues. Per germline, CDR1 MNHEY and CDR2 SVGAGI. Trimming cost V 4 bases and J 4 bases, with 10 bases left between them. In DNA, the CDR3 is TGTGCCAGCAGTTCAACGGAGCGCTATGGCTACACCTTC. As protein: CASSSTERYGYTF.

The rearrangement joins TRBV2 to TRBJ1-2; 10 nucleotides match TRBD1. This CDR3 comprises 16 residues. From germline, CDR1 is SNHLY and CDR2 FYNNEI. V gave up 2 bases and J gave up 3 bases; unmatched junction bases: 6. This CDR3 is CASSERTGGGYYGYTF. The CDR3 coding sequence is TGTGCCAGCAGTGAACGGACAGGGGGGGGCTACTATGGCTACACCTTC.

CDR3 nucleotides: TGTGCCAGCTCACCACGCGTAGTGAGCACCGGGGAGCTGTTTTTT. This gives the protein CASSPRVVSTGELFF. V gene TRBV18 combines with J gene TRBJ2-2; no definite D call. Germline V CDR1 and CDR2: KGHSH, LQKENI. This CDR3 comprises 15 residues. Trimming took off 1 base at V and 4 bases at J, with 10 bases between the two ends.

Points on this clone: Germline and junction disagree at one end, which may indicate a read error. The rearrangement joins TRBV9 to TRBJ1-1, with TRBD1 matching 7 bases. Germline V gene data show CDR1 as SGDLS and CDR2 as YYNGEE. The CDR3 covers 14 residues. CDR3 coding DNA: TGTGCCAGCAGCGGACTACAGGGGAACGCTGAAGCTTTCTTT. Protein product: CASSGLQGNAEAFF.

The chain recombines TRBV4-2 with TRBJ2-7; 9 positions match TRBD2. There are 17 residues in the CDR3. In germline, CDR1 is LGHNA, CDR2 YNFKEQ. V lost 0 bases and J lost 7; bases outside the gene matches: 13. CDR3 in amino acids: CASSQEWMGLASEEQYF. The CDR3 DNA sequence: TGTGCCAGCAGCCAAGAGTGGATGGGACTAGCATCCGAAGAGCAGTACTTC.

The chain carries TRBV6-5 and TRBJ2-1; the match to TRBD2 covers 10 bases. With 2 bases clipped from V and 9 bases from J, the junction kept 10 bases outside the gene matches. This CDR3 contains 16 residues. CDR1 is MNHEY and CDR2 is SVGAGI in the germline V gene. The CDR3 bases are TGTGCCAGCAGTTACGATGGGCTAGCGGGGGTTATTGAGCAGTTCTTC. Amino acids: CASSYDGLAGVIEQFF.

The chain combines TRBV6-5 with TRBJ2-7, with D possibly TRBD2 on 5 matching bases. V lost 4 bases to trimming and J lost 1 base, with 8 bases between them. The germline V gene encodes CDR1 MNHEY and CDR2 SVGAGI. The CDR3 length is 13 residues. The CDR3 reads CASSSRESYEQYF. The CDR3 DNA reads as TGTGCCAGCAGTTCCCGGGAATCCTACGAGCAGTACTTC.

With respect to this clone: A read error may account for a junction end that differs from germline. At the DNA level, this CDR3 is encoded by other sequences in the same sample as well. This chain links TRBV25-1 with TRBJ2-7, with 7 bases identical to TRBD2. Germline values: CDR1 MGHDK, CDR2 SYGVNS. The CDR3 loop spans 11 amino acids. CDR3 protein: CASSGVYEQYF. In DNA, the CDR3 is TGCGCCAGCAGCGGGGTTTACGAGCAGTACTTC.

This clone was counted a single time. J is TRBJ2-1 and V is TRBV6-5; 7 nucleotides match TRBD2. Germline CDR1 reads MNHEY; CDR2 reads SVGAGI. Trimming took 3 bases from V and 4 from J; bases not matched to a gene: 9. The CDR3 sequence is 16 residues long. The CDR3 DNA reads as TGTGCCAGCAGTTATGGGCTCCCGGGGGGTTACAATGAGCAGTTCTTC. Translation: CASSYGLPGGYNEQFF.

CDR3 sequence reads: CASPGYEQYF. Here the CDR3 DNA reads TGTGCCAGCCCGGGCTACGAGCAGTACTTC. The rearrangement joins TRBV5-8 to TRBJ2-7; no definite D call. V lost 7 bases, J lost 3 bases, and 5 bases lay in between. CDR3 length: 10 amino acids. Looked up from germline, CDR1 is SGHTS and CDR2 is YDEGEE.

V is TRBV27 and J is TRBJ2-2; D ambiguous. Trimming pared 3 bases from V and 3 bases from J, leaving 8 bases between. The germline V gene encodes CDR1 MNHEY and CDR2 SMNVEV (reference sequence). The CDR3 has 14 amino acids. Here the CDR3 reads CASSFRLDTGELFF. The CDR3 DNA is TGTGCCAGCAGTTTTCGACTCGACACCGGGGAGCTGTTTTTT.

This sequence joins TRBV5-6 and TRBJ2-3; 9 nucleotides match TRBD1. CDR3 length equals 16 residues. V dropped 3 bases and J dropped 7; count of bases not matched to a gene: 12. Per germline, CDR1 SGHDT and CDR2 YYEEEE. Written as DNA, the CDR3 is TGTGCCAGCAGCTCGACAGGGGGAGGGGAGCGTTATACGCAGTATTTT. It encodes CASSSTGGGERYTQYF.

This rearrangement joins TRBV9 to TRBJ1-2; a possible D gene is TRBD1 (6 bases). Germline CDR1 SGDLS, CDR2 YYNGEE. The CDR3 runs to 13 residues. V dropped 6 bases and J dropped 6 bases, with 15 bases sitting between them. CDR3 DNA sequence: TGTGCCAGCAATAGGGGGGGCGCCCATGGCTACACCTTC. It yields the protein CASNRGGAHGYTF.

This sequence joins TRBV11-1 and TRBJ2-3; D may be TRBD2 (6 bases). The CDR3 runs to 14 residues. Trimming took 3 bases from V and 0 from J, leaving 7 bases between them. CDR1 SGHAT and CDR2 FQDESV come from the germline V gene (reference sequence). The DNA of the CDR3 is TGTGCCAGCAGCTTTGGGACTAGCACAGATACGCAGTATTTT. This encodes CASSFGTSTDTQYF.

This chain joins TRBV19 and TRBJ2-1, with D unclear. CDR3 length equals 14 residues. Looked up from germline, CDR1 is LNHDA and CDR2 is SQIVND (reference sequence). V gave up 1 base and J gave up 5 bases, with 9 bases separating them. The CDR3 spells CASSIASDHNEQFF. CDR3 bases: TGTGCCAGTAGTATAGCGTCAGATCACAATGAGCAGTTCTTC.

As concerns this clone: The identical CDR3 is also encoded by other nucleotide sequences in the sample. J is TRBJ1-5 and V is TRBV5-1; TRBD1 is a possible D gene (5 bases). Germline CDR1 is SGHRS and CDR2 is YFSETQ. The CDR3 has 14 amino acids. Between the trimmed V and J ends, which lost 4 bases and 2 bases, there was a span of 10 bases. CDR3 sequence reads: CASSPRGGNQPQHF. The CDR3 DNA sequence: TGCGCCAGCAGCCCTCGGGGGGGCAATCAGCCCCAGCATTTT. The full variable domain, completed using reference TRBV5-1 and TRBJ1-5, is KAGVTQTPRYLIKTRGQQVTLSCSPISGHRSVSWYQQTPGQGLQFLFEYFSETQRNKGNFPGRFSGRQFSNSRSEMNVSTLELGDSALYLCASSPRGGNQPQHFGDGTRLSIL.

CDR3 sequence reads: CASSFPKHQVDTEAFF. CDR3 sequence (DNA): TGTGCCAGCAGCTTTCCTAAGCATCAGGTTGACACTGAAGCTTTCTTT. V is TRBV7-9 and J is TRBJ1-1; no reliable D call. CDR3 size: 16 residues. CDR1 is SEHNR, CDR2 FQNEAQ, per germline (reference sequence). V dropped 3 bases and J dropped 3 bases, with 17 bases sitting between them.

The chain combines TRBV5-4 with TRBJ2-7; 9 nucleotides align to TRBD1. V was pared by 0 bases and J by 5 bases, with 6 bases of the junction left unmatched. The length of the CDR3 is 15 residues. Per germline, CDR1 SGHNT and CDR2 YYREEE (reference sequence). CDR3 sequence: CASSLGGQGKNEQYF. CDR3 nucleotide sequence: TGTGCCAGCAGCTTGGGGGGACAGGGTAAGAACGAGCAGTACTTC.